Only one count was recorded for the clone carrying this T cell receptor beta chain. No antigen is known for it. Everyone who donated was a healthy bone marrow donor. The germline V gene encodes CDR1 MNHEY and CDR2 SMNVEV (reference sequence). V lost 7 bases to trimming and J lost 0 bases; unmatched junction nucleotides: 12. The CDR3 totals 17 residues. PCR was performed using 60 Vbeta and 13 Jbeta primers. Profiled with immunoSEQ multiplex PCR; TCRdb holds only in-frame clones, not every one. The sample contains a few hundred thousand clones, about 75% of which appear only once. The data were obtained in a study of cytomegalovirus exposure and HLA in healthy donors. Broader study findings: The majority of CMV-associated TCR beta chains were reported as apparently HLA-restricted in a later analysis. Sequencing depth roughly uniform across donors was assumed in presence/absence analyses.

The chain is built from TRBV27 and TRBJ2-1, with 7 bases identical to TRBD1. The TCR originated in a female donor in good health and CMV-seronegative. The sequenced sample consisted of PBMCs. The CDR3 region is CASTRQGLTLSYNEQFF. CDR3 nucleotide sequence: TGTGCCAGCACCCGACAGGGTTTGACCCTCTCCTACAATGAGCAGTTCTTC.